This TCR beta chain was retrieved from a study of CD8 T cells in Susac syndrome. It was with random hexamers that about 0.45 to 1 ug RNA was reverse transcribed. One entry per CDR3 protein, called by TCRdb with MiXCR from the immunoSEQ multiplex PCR reads. The sample contains some 300,000 distinct CDR3 sequences, roughly 81% of which appear only once. A word on this clonotype: The antigen remains undetermined.

Each multiple sclerosis control was a treatment-naive patient with relapsing-remitting disease that was either stable or active. Study results and limitations: The number of individuals included in the study's TCR sequencing and HLA analysis was acknowledged as relatively small.

V shed 6 bases and J 0 bases; nucleotides not matched to a gene: 7. Germline CDR1 and CDR2: MNHNS and SASEGT. CDR3 length equals 15 residues. The material sequenced was CD8+ T cells from PBMCs. The rearrangement joins TRBV6-1 to TRBJ2-7; 8 bases match TRBD1. This receptor was identified in a human donor with multiple sclerosis. CDR3 nucleotides: TGTGCCAGCAGCCCGACAGGGGTAAGCTCCTACGAGCAGTACTTC. Encoded protein: CASSPTGVSSYEQYF.